This TCR beta chain is from a study of T cell repertoires in cytomegalovirus infection (dated by TCRdb to between 2018 and 2021). Turning to the overall study: The HLA type of each donor mattered for the analysis, because public TCR beta signatures pointed to carriage of CMV infection along with the matching HLA type.

The reads were generated on an Illumina HiSeq 1500. In TCRdb, the public reads were trimmed at Q25 with fastp and aligned with MiXCR, with productive beta chains retained. Each entry merges the rows of one CDR3 protein and shows their most common DNA and genes. This sample is represented by under 250,000 distinct CDR3 sequences; about 12% of them were singletons. Jointly, the top ten make up under 2% of the sample. Measured from the cysteine to the phenylalanine, the CDR3 is 14 residues long. The entry retains the CDR3 DNA only, 42 bases that are in frame from base 1. The germline V gene supplies CDR1 SNHLY and CDR2 FYNNEI. Trimming takes 6 bases off V and 13 bases off J; junction bases not matched to a gene: 11. The investigation overall reported the following: The ex vivo response was dominated by HLA-C-restricted CMV-specific TCR beta clonotypes, which also provided the single most frequent clonotype in two of eight donors. In both this cohort and an independent cohort of more than 350 donors, the cumulative frequency of public TCR beta family members distinguished carriers of CMV infection plus the relevant HLA type.

This clonotype has more than one count but fewer than ten. Its specific antigen is unknown. One base away there is no much larger clone; base qualities are not given. The chain was built from TRBV2 and TRBJ1-4, and 10 junctional nucleotides match TRBD1. The TCR was taken from a human donor in good health (CMV status not recorded). Some clones in this sample may be carry-over from other donors' samples. The material sequenced was PBMCs. The sequenced DNA is TGTGCCAGCAGCCTCCGGGACAGGGGAATCTCACTGTTTTTT. It translates as CASSLRDRGISLFF. Beyond the CDR3, the reference TRBV2 and TRBJ1-4 genes provide the residues; the full variable domain reads: EPEVTQTPSHQVTQMGQEVILRCVPISNHLYFYWYRQILGQKVEFLVSFYNNEISEKSEIFDDQFSVERPDGSNFTLKIRSTKLEDSAMYFCASSLRDRGISLFFGSGTQLSVL.